One sample yielded the 17 T cell receptor beta chains listed below, sequenced in a study of CD8 T cells in Susac syndrome (dated by TCRdb to about 2019). The library relied on the immunoSEQ multiplex PCR assay. RNA was extracted using the RNeasy kit, and about 0.45 to 1 ug of the RNA was reverse transcribed with random hexamers. TCRdb's own reprocessing of the public reads used fastp at Q25 and MiXCR and kept productive beta chains. Each CDR3 protein appears once, grouped with its most common genes and DNA. The sample yields about 76,000 distinct CDR3 sequences; 90% to 95% were counted once. Around 0.45% of the sample rests with the top ten. The source material was CD8+ T cells from PBMCs. The receptors derive from a human donor with Susac syndrome.

The chain recombines TRBV7-9 with TRBJ1-2; no reliable D call. The CDR3 covers 11 residues. CDR1 is SEHNR, CDR2 FQNEAQ, per germline (reference sequence). Trimming took 5 bases from V and 4 from J, leaving 5 bases between them. Written as DNA, the CDR3 is TGTGCCAGCAGCCTCACCTATGGCTACACCTTC. Translated, it gives CASSLTYGYTF.

The V and J genes are TRBV6-6 and TRBJ2-4; a possible D gene is TRBD1 (6 bases). Germline V gives CDR1 MNHNY, CDR2 SVGAGI (reference sequence). V was pared by 7 bases and J by 0 bases, with 16 bases between. The CDR3 covers 16 residues. The CDR3 DNA sequence: TGTGCCAGCAACCTACAGGGTTTACTAGCCAAAAACATTCAGTACTTC. Translated: CASNLQGLLAKNIQYF.

The V call is TRBV7-9, the J call TRBJ1-2; the D gene is possibly TRBD1 (6 bases). The CDR3 is 15 residues long. V lost 1 base and J lost 6, with 15 bases in between. Germline CDR1 reads SEHNR; CDR2 reads FQNEAQ (reference sequence). The CDR3 loop is CASSLEGGAKNGYTF. Here the CDR3 DNA reads TGTGCCAGCAGCTTAGAGGGGGGCGCTAAGAATGGCTACACCTTC.

The V call is TRBV11-2, the J call TRBJ2-7; 10 bases are a match to TRBD2. With 5 bases clipped from V and 1 base from J, the junction kept 11 bases outside the gene matches. This CDR3 spans 17 amino acids. Germline CDR1 and CDR2: SGHAT and FQNNGV. The CDR3 loop is CASSPVYGSGRSYEQYF. The CDR3 coding sequence is TGTGCCAGCAGCCCAGTCTACGGTAGCGGGAGGTCCTACGAGCAGTACTTC.

J is TRBJ2-7 and V is TRBV30, with TRBD1 identical over 8 bases. J was trimmed by 9 bases and V by 4 bases; bases with no gene match: 11. Germline V gene data show CDR1 as GTSNPN and CDR2 as SVGIG (reference sequence). The CDR3 is made up of 13 amino acids. CDR3: CAWTDRDKGVQYF. The DNA of the CDR3 is TGTGCCTGGACGGACAGGGATAAAGGTGTGCAGTACTTC.

V usage is TRBV6-6 and J usage is TRBJ1-1; D is unclear. V gave up 0 bases and J gave up 4 bases, with 9 bases separating them. Per germline, CDR1 MNHNY and CDR2 SVGAGI (reference sequence). The CDR3 is made up of 14 amino acids. CDR3 DNA: TGTGCCAGCAGTTACTCTCCAGGAATCACTGAAGCTTTCTTT. Encoded protein: CASSYSPGITEAFF.

The V call is TRBV12-5, the J call TRBJ1-2; 8 bases line up with TRBD1. The J segment lost 3 bases and the V segment lost 1 base, leaving 7 bases of the junction unmatched. The CDR3 totals 16 residues. CDR1 and CDR2 from the germline V gene are LGHNT and FRNRAP. CDR3 sequence: CASGLEYGQGDYGYTF. The CDR3 DNA reads as TGTGCTAGTGGTTTGGAATATGGACAGGGAGACTATGGCTACACCTTC. Combining the CDR3 with reference TRBV12-5 and TRBJ1-2 gives the whole variable domain DARVTQTPRHKVTEMGQEVTMRCQPILGHNTVFWYRQTMMQGLELLAYFRNRAPLDDSGMPKDRFSAEMPDATLATLKIQPSEPRDSAVYFCASGLEYGQGDYGYTFGSGTRLTVV.

The chain joins TRBV4-3 to TRBJ2-2; D may match TRBD1 or TRBD2 (5 bases each). The V gene's germline CDR1 is LGHNA and CDR2 YSLEER. Trimming took 3 bases from V and 7 from J, leaving 18 bases between them. The CDR3 is 16 residues long. The DNA for the CDR3 is TGCGCCAGCAGCCAGGAGTGGGACGACGGGAACGGGGAGCTGTTTTTT. It is translated as CASSQEWDDGNGELFF.

V and J are TRBV11-2 and TRBJ2-7; no definite D call. Trimming took 1 base from V and 1 from J, leaving 8 bases between them. Per germline, CDR1 SGHAT and CDR2 FQNNGV. The length of the CDR3 is 14 residues. CDR3 region: CASSLVSESYEQYF. In DNA, the CDR3 is TGTGCCAGCAGCTTAGTGAGCGAATCCTACGAGCAGTACTTC.

The chain employs TRBV27 and TRBJ1-5, with D hard to call. The germline V gene encodes CDR1 MNHEY and CDR2 SMNVEV (reference sequence). Trimming removed 3 bases from V and 4 bases from J, with 7 bases in between. The CDR3 is 13 amino acids. CDR3 sequence reads: CASSFTSNQPQHF. CDR3 bases: TGTGCCAGCAGTTTCACAAGTAATCAGCCCCAGCATTTT.

The chain is built from TRBV3-1 and TRBJ1-1, with unresolved D. V was shortened by 1 base and J by 7 bases, with 4 bases between the two germline ends. The germline V gene has CDR1 LGHDT and CDR2 YNNKEL (reference sequence). The CDR3 has 11 residues. This CDR3 reads CASSQGLEAFF. CDR3 DNA: TGTGCCAGCAGCCAAGGCCTTGAAGCTTTCTTT.

The chain is built from TRBV4-3 and TRBJ1-1; 7 bases line up with TRBD1. There are 19 residues in the CDR3. V trimming: 0 bases; J trimming: 3 bases; junction bases outside the gene matches: 16. Germline values: CDR1 LGHNA, CDR2 YSLEER. The CDR3 is CASSQEITRDSRFYTEAFF. The CDR3 DNA is TGCGCCAGCAGCCAAGAGATCACCCGGGACAGCCGGTTTTACACTGAAGCTTTCTTT.

CDR3 region: CASSLGWRQASRGTQYF. CDR3 DNA: TGTGCCAGCAGCTTGGGGTGGAGACAGGCCTCACGGGGGACCCAGTACTTC. This chain uses TRBV7-2 with TRBJ2-5; D might be TRBD1 (6 bases). The V gene's germline CDR1 is SGHTA and CDR2 FQGNSA. The CDR3 is 17 amino acids. Trimming took 3 bases from V and 7 from J, leaving 24 bases between them.

As DNA, the CDR3 is TGTGCCAGCAGCTTACGGCGGGAGGCCACCTACGAGCAGTACTTC. Amino acids: CASSLRREATYEQYF. V gene TRBV13 combines with J gene TRBJ2-7, with 8 bases matching TRBD2. With V trimmed by 2 bases and J by 2 bases, 5 bases remained unmatched. The CDR3 contains 15 residues. Germline loops: CDR1 PRHDT, CDR2 FYEKMQ (reference sequence).

This clonotype was seen only once. This chain links TRBV10-3 with TRBJ1-1; perhaps TRBD1 as D (5 bases). Germline CDR1 ENHRY, CDR2 SYGVKD. This CDR3 has 14 amino acids. Trimming removed 0 bases at V and 6 bases at J, with 11 bases between. The CDR3 region is CAISESQRDPEAFF. CDR3 DNA sequence: TGTGCCATCAGTGAGTCCCAGAGGGACCCTGAAGCTTTCTTT.

The gene calls are TRBV5-1 and TRBJ2-7; a possible D gene is TRBD1 (5 bases). The CDR3 is 12 amino acids. Germline-derived CDR1 and CDR2 are SGHRS and YFSETQ. Trimming pared 4 bases from V and 7 bases from J, leaving 12 bases between. For the CDR3, the DNA is TGCGCCAGCAGCCTCCAGGGTACTGAGCAGTACTTC. It specifies CASSLQGTEQYF.

CDR3 loop: CASSTPRDFCSGNTIYF. As DNA, the CDR3 is TGTGCCAGCAGTACGCCCAGGGACTTCTGCTCTGGAAACACCATATATTTT. J is TRBJ1-3 and V is TRBV6-8; D perhaps matches TRBD1 (5 bases). The CDR3 contains 17 residues. CDR1 and CDR2 from the germline V gene are MNHGY and SAAAGT. V dropped 5 bases and J dropped 0 bases, with 17 bases sitting between them.